The present entry profiles one TCR beta chain with its context. This clone occurred once. This receptor's antigen is unknown. Base quality data are lacking; no much larger clone is found one base away. The immunoSEQ Assay, a bias-controlled multiplex PCR, was used to amplify TCRbeta CDR3 regions from genomic DNA. In the original analysis: Nucleated cell counts per sample were estimated from amplification of reference gene primers within the assay. To quantify the absolute abundance of each unique TCRbeta CDR3 rearrangement, sequence reads were collapsed and filtered. For each sample, productive Simpson clonality was calculated by taking the square root of Simpson's diversity index across productive rearrangements. As stored in TCRdb, this immuneACCESS dataset retains in-frame rearrangements with V and J assigned. A fraction of the clones does not appear; measured against another copy, unresolved V genes explain less than half of the discrepancy, and the remainder lacks a known reason. That table supplies the V and J calls and clone size; D and trimming were determined from the DNA. Recorded for this sample are about 110,000 clones; around 80% of them occurred a single time. The ten most abundant clones make up around 4.2% of the sample.

The sample originates from a study of blood T cell repertoires in COVID-19 (TCRdb year 2020). Regarding the complete study: Samples covering the acute and convalescent phases of COVID-19 were provided by collaborators in the United States, Italy and Spain. A freely available public database, intended as a resource for researchers studying the immune response to SARS-CoV-2, is where the repertoires were released. The material from the prospective study consisted of cDNA or gDNA derived from T cells, B-cell-depleted T cells, or PBMCs. Deeply sampled blood TCRbeta repertoires from subjects exposed to, actively infected with, or recovered from COVID-19 were included in the dataset. Samples came from the ongoing ImmuneRACE study (first 160 participants) plus 1,254 subjects from 6 global collaborators. Where available, HLA class I and class II types were taken from metadata supplied by the sample provider and were not determined by assay-based typing. Sample metadata almost always included a de-identified subject ID, COVID-19 status, age in years and sex.

The research as a whole found: How much clinical and demographic metadata was included differed by source and by participant, and the metadata was provided uncurated.

The collaborating institutions used their own protocols to collect whole blood in K2EDTA tubes. For TCRbeta analysis, collaborators shipped samples in one of three forms: frozen whole blood, isolated PBMCs, or DNA extracted from either of those sample types. The sequence came from a human donor in a cohort sampled during active or convalescent COVID-19. The source material was peripheral blood.

For the CDR3, the sequence is CASSTRTDNSPLHF. The sequenced DNA is TGTGCCAGCAGCACACGGACAGATAATTCACCCCTCCACTTT. The chain links TRBV28 with TRBJ1-6; a tentative D match to TRBD1 spans 6 bases. The germline V gene gives CDR1 as MDHEN and CDR2 as SYDVKM. The CDR3, cysteine through phenylalanine, is 14 amino acids long. Left in the record is the CDR3 DNA by itself, 42 bases read in frame from the first base. The junction carries 11 bases between V and J, which are trimmed by 6 bases and 5 bases respectively. When the CDR3 is completed using the reference TRBV28 and TRBJ1-6 genes on either side, the full variable domain is DVKVTQSSRYLVKRTGEKVFLECVQDMDHENMFWYRQDPGLGLRLIYFSYDVKMKEKGDIPEGYSVSREKKERFSLILESASTNQTSMYLCASSTRTDNSPLHFGNGTRLTVT.